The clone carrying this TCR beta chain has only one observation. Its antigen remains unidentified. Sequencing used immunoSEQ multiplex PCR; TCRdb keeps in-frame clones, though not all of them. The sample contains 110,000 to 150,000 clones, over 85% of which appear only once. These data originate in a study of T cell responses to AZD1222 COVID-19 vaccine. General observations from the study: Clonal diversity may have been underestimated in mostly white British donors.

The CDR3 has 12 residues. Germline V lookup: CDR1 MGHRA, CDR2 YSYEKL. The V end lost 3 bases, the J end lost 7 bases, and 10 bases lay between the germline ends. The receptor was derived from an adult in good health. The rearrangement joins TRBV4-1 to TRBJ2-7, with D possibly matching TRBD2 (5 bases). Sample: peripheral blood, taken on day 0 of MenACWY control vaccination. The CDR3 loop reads CASSQTTREQYF. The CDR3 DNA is TGCGCCAGCAGCCAGACTACCCGAGAGCAGTACTTC.